One sample yielded the 16 T cell receptor beta chains listed below, sequenced in a study of blood T cell repertoires in COVID-19. The data were produced by immunoSEQ multiplex PCR, yet TCRdb's version contains in-frame clones alone and is incomplete. The sample lists a few hundred thousand clones; more than 75% were seen once. Sequencing was carried out using peripheral blood. The receptors shown here come from a man aged 45-65 years with acute or convalescent COVID-19.

This chain joins TRBV9 and TRBJ1-1, with 11 bases aligning to TRBD1. CDR1 and CDR2 (germline): SGDLS, YYNGEE. Trimming cost V 4 bases and J 4 bases; bases outside gene matches: 9. The CDR3 has 16 amino acids. CDR3 coding DNA: TGTGCCAGCAGCCCCAGAGGGACAGGGGGTGTCACTGAAGCTTTCTTT. This gives the protein CASSPRGTGGVTEAFF.

This sequence joins TRBV5-1 and TRBJ2-3; D might be TRBD1 (5 bases). The V gene lost 3 bases and the J gene lost 0 bases, with 8 bases spanning the gap. The CDR3 runs to 14 residues. The germline V gene has CDR1 SGHRS and CDR2 YFSETQ. CDR3 amino acids: CASSSTDSTDTQYF. The CDR3 DNA follows: TGCGCCAGCAGCTCGACAGATAGCACAGATACGCAGTATTTT.

The chain combines TRBV7-9 with TRBJ1-6; the D is unclear. Germline V gene lookup returns CDR1 SEHNR and CDR2 FQNEAQ (reference sequence). Trimming left V 5 bases short and J 10 bases short, with 18 bases between. The CDR3 covers 15 residues. The DNA of the CDR3 is TGTGCCAGCAGCCCTGACACCCGCGTAGGATCACCCCTCCACTTT. Its protein is CASSPDTRVGSPLHF.

The J gene is TRBJ1-2, the V gene TRBV2, with a tentative D call TRBD1 (5 bases). V dropped 8 bases and J dropped 1 base, with 20 bases sitting between them. Per germline, CDR1 SNHLY and CDR2 FYNNEI. The CDR3 sequence is 16 residues long. The CDR3 spells CASVRSQTVDNYGYTF. The CDR3 nucleotides are TGTGCCAGCGTCCGATCGCAGACAGTAGATAACTATGGCTACACCTTC.

The rearrangement links TRBV5-6 to TRBJ1-5, with 7 bases that match TRBD1. Trimming took 4 bases from V and 9 from J; bases not matched to a gene: 13. Germline CDR1 reads SGHDT; CDR2 reads YYEEEE. The CDR3 consists of 15 residues. This chain's CDR3 is CASSPNRGSDGPQHF. The CDR3 region has the DNA TGTGCCAGCAGCCCAAACAGGGGATCCGACGGGCCCCAGCATTTT.

J is TRBJ1-2 and V is TRBV18; 8 bases are shared with TRBD1. The J segment lost 6 bases and the V segment lost 0 bases, leaving 6 bases of the junction unmatched. In germline, CDR1 is KGHSH, CDR2 LQKENI. This CDR3 spans 15 amino acids. The CDR3 DNA reads TGTGCCAGCTCACCACCGGAAAGGACAGGGAATGGCTACACCTTC. It is translated as CASSPPERTGNGYTF.

This chain uses TRBV5-1 with TRBJ1-2; the match to TRBD1 covers 8 bases. This CDR3 comprises 15 residues. The trim removed 0 bases at V and 2 bases at J, leaving 3 bases unmatched. Germline lookup yields CDR1 SGHRS and CDR2 YFSETQ. The CDR3 sequence: CASSLGQGMNYGYTF. CDR3 DNA sequence: TGCGCCAGCAGCTTGGGACAGGGGATGAACTATGGCTACACCTTC.

The V and J genes are TRBV5-1 and TRBJ2-7; 10 nucleotides agree with TRBD2. Losses at the gene ends were 4 bases for V and 0 bases for J; bases not matched to a gene: 13. Germline V CDR1 and CDR2: SGHRS, YFSETQ. The CDR3 runs 18 residues. CDR3 in amino acids: CASSPTGASGGSSYEQYF. The CDR3 nucleotides are TGCGCCAGCAGCCCGACCGGGGCTAGCGGGGGTAGCTCCTACGAGCAGTACTTC.

The genes are TRBV28 and TRBJ1-6; 8 bases are a match to TRBD1. V dropped 4 bases and J dropped 14; count of bases not matched to a gene: 10. This CDR3 is 14 amino acids long. The germline gives CDR1 MDHEN, CDR2 SYDVKM. The DNA for the CDR3 is TGTGCCAGCAGTTCAGGACAGGGCCTGGGATCCCTCCACTTT. This gives the protein CASSSGQGLGSLHF.

The chain carries TRBV7-6 and TRBJ1-2, with D perhaps matching TRBD1 (5 bases). V lost 4 bases and J lost 4, with 16 bases in between. The germline V gene has CDR1 SGHVS and CDR2 FNYEAQ. The CDR3 length is 15 residues. The CDR3 loop is CASSSQEGRGYGYTF. The CDR3 DNA reads as TGTGCCAGCAGCTCCCAGGAGGGGCGAGGCTATGGCTACACCTTC.

The V gene is TRBV7-9, the J gene TRBJ2-1, with 7 bases aligning to TRBD1. The junction had 0 bases not matched to a gene; V was cut back by 0 bases and J by 7 bases. This CDR3 region has 13 residues. Looked up from germline, CDR1 is SEHNR and CDR2 is FQNEAQ (reference sequence). This CDR3 is CASSLAQGNEQFF. The DNA of the CDR3 is TGTGCCAGCAGCTTAGCACAGGGGAATGAGCAGTTCTTC.

The chain carries TRBV7-8 and TRBJ2-2; a weak D match, TRBD1 (6 bases). Germline loops: CDR1 SGHVS, CDR2 FQNEAQ. The V end lost 6 bases, the J end lost 0 bases, and 11 bases lay between the germline ends. CDR3 length equals 15 residues. The CDR3 loop is CASRPGVANTGELFF. The CDR3 DNA is TGTGCCAGCAGACCAGGGGTGGCGAACACCGGGGAGCTGTTTTTT.

This chain links TRBV29-1 with TRBJ2-1; TRBD2 matches 10 bases. The CDR3 totals 15 residues. V gave up 8 bases and J gave up 0 bases; unmatched junction bases: 7. From germline, CDR1 is SQVTM and CDR2 ANQGSEA. The CDR3 region is CSLYSGGASYNEQFF. The CDR3 DNA reads TGCAGCTTATACAGCGGGGGGGCCTCCTACAATGAGCAGTTCTTC.

The chain carries TRBV11-1 and TRBJ2-5; 7 nucleotides line up with TRBD1. V lost 4 bases, J lost 7 bases, and 9 bases stayed unmatched. This CDR3 contains 14 residues. Germline CDR1 reads SGHAT; CDR2 reads FQDESV (reference sequence). This CDR3 reads CASSSGTAGATQYF. The CDR3 DNA sequence: TGTGCCAGCAGCTCCGGGACAGCCGGGGCGACCCAGTACTTC.

This clone has a handful of counts. The chain combines TRBV12-3 or TRBV12-4 with TRBJ1-3, with D perhaps TRBD1 (6 bases). V was shortened by 6 bases and J by 8 bases, with 11 bases between the two germline ends. The CDR3 loop spans 12 amino acids. In DNA form, the CDR3 reads TGTGCCAGCAGCTCCAGGGGCCACACCATATATTTT. It is translated as CASSSRGHTIYF.

This chain joins TRBV7-9 and TRBJ2-7; 7 bases are shared with TRBD1. Per the germline V gene, CDR1 is SEHNR and CDR2 is FQNEAQ (reference sequence). The CDR3 totals 14 residues. The junction had 4 bases not matched to a gene; V was cut back by 1 base and J by 4 bases. CDR3 sequence (DNA): TGTGCCAGCAGCTTAGGCCAGGGGGTGTACGAGCAGTACTTC. It yields the protein CASSLGQGVYEQYF.